What follows is one T cell receptor beta chain and its context. The antigen is not known. With 6 bases clipped from V and 3 bases from J, the junction kept 7 bases outside the gene matches. The V gene's germline CDR1 is MNHNS and CDR2 SASEGT. The CDR3 is 14 residues long. The source of the sample is a study of long-term antiretroviral therapy in people with HIV. Study conclusions and caveats: Patients on ART gained diversity, which nonetheless stayed below transplant donor controls. Blood sampling spanned 2004 to 2017, possibly under older ART regimens.

Version v3.0 of the immunoSEQ assay was performed at survey level. Target depth was roughly 40,000-50,000 T-cell genomes per sample. The table came from immunoSEQ multiplex PCR; TCRdb's copy has only in-frame clones and leaves some out. The sample has roughly 32,000 clones, 85% seen once. The origin of this receptor is a man between 18 and 35 years old with HIV. The starting material was unsorted PBMCs, obtained about 3.3 years after starting antiretroviral therapy. J is TRBJ1-1 and V is TRBV6-1; 7 nucleotides align to TRBD1. In nucleotides, the CDR3 is TGTGCCAGCAGGGGGACAGCACAGTACACTGAAGCTTTCTTT. It codes for CASRGTAQYTEAFF.